One T cell receptor beta chain is described in this entry. What it recognizes is unknown. This CDR3 contains 12 residues. Trimming cost V 12 bases and J 1 base, with 11 bases left between them. Germline V gives CDR1 KGHDR, CDR2 SFDVKD. The record originates from a study of T cell responses to AZD1222 COVID-19 vaccine. Study-wide points: Spike-wide vaccine-associated CD4 TCRs dominated at 160-218 and 743-854. Unmutated variant regions are reportedly targeted by nearly half of spike-specific TCRs. Only after the peak T cell response were repertoires sampled. Elevations in Spike-specific TCR breadth and depth followed administration of two AZD1222 doses.

The protocol was immunoSEQ multiplex PCR, while the TCRdb copy is restricted to in-frame clones and leaves out a portion. The sample has roughly 150,000 clones, around 92% seen once. V usage is TRBV24-1 and J usage is TRBJ1-2; a weak D match, TRBD1 (5 bases). Material: peripheral blood, obtained on day 0 of AZD1222 vaccination. This sequence was found in an adult in good health. CDR3 sequence (DNA): TGTGCCGTCGGGACGCATAACTATGGCTACACCTTC. Protein: CAVGTHNYGYTF.